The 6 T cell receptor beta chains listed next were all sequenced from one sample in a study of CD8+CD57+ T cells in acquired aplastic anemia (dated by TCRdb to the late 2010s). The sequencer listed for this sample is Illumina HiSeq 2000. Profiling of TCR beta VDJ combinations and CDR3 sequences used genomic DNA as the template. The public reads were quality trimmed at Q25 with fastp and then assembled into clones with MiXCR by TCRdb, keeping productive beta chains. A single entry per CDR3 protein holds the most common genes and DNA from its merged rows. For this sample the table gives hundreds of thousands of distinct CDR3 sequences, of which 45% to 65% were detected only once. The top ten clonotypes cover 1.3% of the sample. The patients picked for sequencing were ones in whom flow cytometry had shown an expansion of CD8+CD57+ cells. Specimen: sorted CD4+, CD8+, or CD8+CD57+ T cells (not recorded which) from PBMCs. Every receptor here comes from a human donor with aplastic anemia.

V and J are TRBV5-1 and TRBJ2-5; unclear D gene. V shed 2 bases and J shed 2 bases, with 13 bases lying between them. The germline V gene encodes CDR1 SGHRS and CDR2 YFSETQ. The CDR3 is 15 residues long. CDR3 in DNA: TGCGCCAGCAGCTTTTTTGGCCGTTCACAAGAGACCCAGTACTTC. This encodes CASSFFGRSQETQYF.

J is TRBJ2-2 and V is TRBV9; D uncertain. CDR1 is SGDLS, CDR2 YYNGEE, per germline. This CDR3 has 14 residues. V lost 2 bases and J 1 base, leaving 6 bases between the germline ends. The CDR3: CASSVELNTGELFF. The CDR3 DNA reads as TGTGCCAGCAGCGTGGAACTGAACACCGGGGAGCTGTTTTTT.

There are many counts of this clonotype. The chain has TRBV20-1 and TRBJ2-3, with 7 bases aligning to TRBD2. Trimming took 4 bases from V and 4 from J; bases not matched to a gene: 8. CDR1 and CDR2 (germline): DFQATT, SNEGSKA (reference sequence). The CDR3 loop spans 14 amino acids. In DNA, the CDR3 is TGCAGTGCTAAGGATCGCGGGAGCGCAGATACGCAGTATTTT. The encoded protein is CSAKDRGSADTQYF.

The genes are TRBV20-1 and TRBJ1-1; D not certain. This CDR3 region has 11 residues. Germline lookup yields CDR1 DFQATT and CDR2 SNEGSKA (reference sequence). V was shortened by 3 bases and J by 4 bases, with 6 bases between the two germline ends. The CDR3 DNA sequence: TGCAGTGCTAGCTTTGGCACTGAAGCTTTCTTT. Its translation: CSASFGTEAFF.

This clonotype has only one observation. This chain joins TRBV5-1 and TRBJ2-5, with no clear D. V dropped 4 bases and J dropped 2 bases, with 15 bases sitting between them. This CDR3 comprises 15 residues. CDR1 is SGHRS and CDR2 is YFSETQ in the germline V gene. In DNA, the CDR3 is TGCGCCAGCAGCCGAGAAGAGTCAGTTCAAGAGACCCAGTACTTC. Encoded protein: CASSREESVQETQYF.

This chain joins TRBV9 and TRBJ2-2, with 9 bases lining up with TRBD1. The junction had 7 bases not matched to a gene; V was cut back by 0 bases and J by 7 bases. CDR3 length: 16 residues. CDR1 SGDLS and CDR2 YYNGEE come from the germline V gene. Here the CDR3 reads CASSVGGTGRIGELFF. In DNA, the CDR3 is TGTGCCAGCAGCGTAGGAGGGACAGGGAGGATCGGGGAGCTGTTTTTT.